This T cell receptor (beta chain) was retrieved from a study of T cell repertoires in cytomegalovirus infection. Each CDR3 protein gets one entry after TCRdb re-called the reads with MiXCR. This sample has hundreds of thousands of distinct CDR3 sequences; approximately 30% occur once, and the top ten carry around 13%. This clonotype has only a few counts. Germline CDR1 is LNHDA and CDR2 is SQIVND (reference sequence). The CDR3 extends over 13 amino acids. The V end was cut by 6 bases, the J end by 2 bases, with 7 bases between. The receptor comes from a human donor in good health (CMV status not recorded). Some clones in this sample may be carry-over from other donors' samples. Input material: PBMCs. This rearrangement joins TRBV19 to TRBJ2-2; no clear D. DNA of the CDR3: TGTGCCAGTAGGGTAGTTAACACCGGGGAGCTGTTTTTT. Its protein is CASRVVNTGELFF.